This record looks at one T cell receptor beta chain sequence and its context. The germline gene is not matched at one end of the junction; a read error may be the cause. Looked up from germline, CDR1 is SGHRS and CDR2 is YFSETQ. This CDR3 has 13 residues. The time point: newly diagnosed GD, antithyroid drugs for less than 3 months. Following extraction of RNA from PBMCs, that RNA was used to make the TCR library. Building the TCR beta libraries relied on iRepertoire HTBI primers, and CDR3 regions underwent Arm-PCR. TCRdb independently ran MiXCR on the multiplex PCR reads; one entry per CDR3 protein. The top ten hold 10% of the sample, which has some 500,000 distinct CDR3 sequences, approximately 13% seen once. The sample belongs to a study of regulatory T cells in long-lasting Graves disease. This sample was shared with a second study, whose subject was T cells in Graves' hyperthyroidism and ophthalmopathy.

This clonotype was sampled from a man aged 25 to 40 with Graves disease. This sequence joins TRBV5-1 and TRBJ2-7; D call uncertain. Sequencing used peripheral blood mononuclear cells (PBMCs), obtained at new diagnosis, from a patient treated with antithyroid drugs. CDR3 sequence (DNA): TGCGCCAGCAGCCCCCGGGCCTCCCACGAGCAGTACTTC. The encoded protein is CASSPRASHEQYF.